This TCR beta chain was captured by sequencing in a study of beta chain features in type 1 diabetes. Study conclusions and caveats: Shortening that was moderate but significant affected the TCRB CDR3s of Type 1 diabetes patients in all four CD4+ subsets. Lower insertion and higher deletion counts appeared at VDJ junctions in type 1 diabetes patients.

The sample holds a few counts of this clone. Its antigen is not known. The V gene lost 9 bases and the J gene lost 6 bases, with 15 bases spanning the gap. The germline gives CDR1 LNHDA, CDR2 SQIVND (reference sequence). The length of the CDR3 is 13 residues. All of the isolated RNA was reverse transcribed, so expressed TCRB transcripts were sequenced. Produced via immunoSEQ multiplex PCR; TCRdb's table is partial and in-frame only. Here the sample spans under 400,000 clones, over 9.5% being singletons. The clonotype originates from a woman under 30 with type 1 diabetes. The specimen sequenced was naive CD4+ T cells from blood. The chain uses TRBV19 and TRBJ2-4, with D possibly TRBD2 on 6 matching bases. CDR3 sequence: CASSRLEGNIQYF. The CDR3 nucleotides read TGTGCCAGCTCCCGACTAGAAGGAAACATTCAGTACTTC. The full variable domain, rest sourced from reference TRBV19 and TRBJ2-4, is DGGITQSPKYLFRKEGQNVTLSCEQNLNHDAMYWYRQDPGQGLRLIYYSQIVNDFQKGDIAEGYSVSREKKESFPLTVTSAQKNPTAFYLCASSRLEGNIQYFGAGTRLSVL.